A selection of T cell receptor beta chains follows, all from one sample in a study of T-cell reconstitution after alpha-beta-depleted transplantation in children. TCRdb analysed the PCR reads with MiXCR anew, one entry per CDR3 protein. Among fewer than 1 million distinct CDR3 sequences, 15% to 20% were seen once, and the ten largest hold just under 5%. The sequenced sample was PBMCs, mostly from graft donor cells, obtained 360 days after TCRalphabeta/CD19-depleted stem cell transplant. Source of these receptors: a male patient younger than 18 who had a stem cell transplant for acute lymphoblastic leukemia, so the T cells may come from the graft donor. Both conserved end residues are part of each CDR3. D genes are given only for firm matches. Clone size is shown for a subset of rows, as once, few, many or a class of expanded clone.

CASSGHIIDTDTQYF	TGTGCCAGCAGCGGACACATCATCGACACAGATACGCAGTATTTT	TRBJ2-3	-	TRBV6-1	-
CASSHRQSHGGETQYF	TGCGCCAGCAGCCACCGACAGTCCCACGGGGGAGAGACCCAGTACTTC	TRBJ2-5	-	TRBV4-1	few
CASSPRGSTLFRPYEQYF	TGCGCCAGCAGCCCGCGTGGGTCTACCCTATTCCGTCCCTACGAGCAGTACTTC	TRBJ2-7	-	TRBV5-1	few
CASSPTSTNEQFF	TGTGCCAGCTCACCGACTAGCACCAATGAGCAGTTCTTC	TRBJ2-1	TRBD2	TRBV18	few
CASARTSETQYF	TGTGCCAGCGCCAGAACCTCGGAGACCCAGTACTTC	TRBJ2-5	-	TRBV27	few
CASSPNTGGNYEQYF	TGTGCCAGCTCACCAAATACGGGAGGAAACTACGAGCAGTACTTC	TRBJ2-7	TRBD2	TRBV18	-
CATSRASSTGELFF	TGTGCCACCAGCAGAGCTAGCTCCACCGGGGAGCTGTTTTTT	TRBJ2-2	-	TRBV15	-
CSARGAPGQETQYF	TGCAGTGCTAGAGGGGCCCCAGGCCAAGAGACCCAGTACTTC	TRBJ2-5	-	TRBV20-1	few
CASSQGFPSSYEQYF	TGCGCCAGCAGCCAAGGATTCCCTAGTTCCTACGAGCAGTACTTC	TRBJ2-7	-	TRBV4-1	-
CASSEVVFGQPQHF	TGTGCCAGCAGTGAAGTCGTGTTTGGTCAGCCCCAGCATTTT	TRBJ1-5	-	TRBV6-1	-
CATSRERGFGGRMETQYF	TGTGCCACCAGCAGAGAGAGGGGTTTTGGCGGGAGAATGGAGACCCAGTACTTC	TRBJ2-5	TRBD2	TRBV15	-
CSARWWGTDTQYF	TGCAGTGCTAGGTGGTGGGGCACAGATACGCAGTATTTT	TRBJ2-3	-	TRBV20-1	few
CASSLAYRAAEQYF	TGCGCCAGCAGCTTGGCCTACAGGGCTGCCGAGCAGTACTTC	TRBJ2-7	-	TRBV5-1	-
CASSLARAGELFF	TGTGCCAGCAGCTTAGCTAGGGCTGGGGAGCTGTTTTTT	TRBJ2-2	-	TRBV7-9	few
CASSLVGDTYEQYF	TGTGCCAGCAGCTTAGTCGGGGACACCTACGAGCAGTACTTC	TRBJ2-7	-	TRBV7-9	-
CASSSRLAGHPGAGELFF	TGTGCCAGCAGTTCCCGACTAGCGGGGCACCCCGGTGCCGGGGAGCTGTTTTTT	TRBJ2-2	TRBD2	TRBV25-1	few
CASSLRWDQPQHF	TGTGCCAGCAGCTTACGTTGGGATCAGCCCCAGCATTTT	TRBJ1-5	-	TRBV7-8	few
CASSLLGERDTQYF	TGTGCCAGCAGCTTATTGGGAGAGAGAGATACGCAGTATTTT	TRBJ2-3	-	TRBV7-2	-
CASSQDITDSYEQYF	TGCGCCAGCAGCCAAGATATAACAGACTCCTACGAGCAGTACTTC	TRBJ2-7	-	TRBV4-1	-
CASSHRLPAGSYEQYF	TGTGCCAGCAGCCATCGCCTCCCCGCGGGCTCCTACGAGCAGTACTTC	TRBJ2-7	-	TRBV4-2	-
CASRPSLSNSPLHF	TGTGCCAGCAGACCTTCCCTAAGTAATTCACCCCTCCACTTT	TRBJ1-6	-	TRBV12-3/TRBV12-4	-
CASSLESGPFYEQYF	TGCGCCAGCAGCTTGGAGAGCGGACCGTTCTACGAGCAGTACTTC	TRBJ2-7	-	TRBV5-1	few
CASSVTRNSGNTIYF	TGCGCCAGCAGCGTGACACGGAACTCTGGAAACACCATATATTTT	TRBJ1-3	-	TRBV5-1	-
CASSRGPSWETQYF	TGTGCCAGCAGTCGGGGGCCCAGTTGGGAGACCCAGTACTTC	TRBJ2-5	-	TRBV6-1	-
CASTLDRAYNSPLHF	TGTGCCAGCACCCTGGACAGGGCTTATAATTCACCCCTCCACTTT	TRBJ1-6	TRBD1	TRBV7-2	-
CASSLARGSTQYF	TGTGCCAGCAGCTTAGCGCGCGGGAGCACGCAGTATTTT	TRBJ2-3	TRBD2	TRBV7-6	-
CASSSHSAVTGELFF	TGTGCCAGCAGTTCCCACAGTGCCGTCACCGGGGAGCTGTTTTTT	TRBJ2-2	-	TRBV6-5	few
CASSLRQREDTGELFF	TGTGCCAGCAGTTTACGACAGCGGGAGGACACCGGGGAGCTGTTTTTT	TRBJ2-2	TRBD2	TRBV12-3/TRBV12-4	few
CASGDFDYEQYF	TGTGCCAGCGGCGACTTTGATTACGAGCAGTACTTC	TRBJ2-7	-	TRBV9	few
CASNSGVRETQYF	TGCGCCAGCAACTCAGGGGTTAGGGAGACCCAGTACTTC	TRBJ2-5	-	TRBV5-1	-
CASSPAGLAGSYNEQFF	TGTGCCAGTAGTCCAGCCGGTTTGGCAGGCTCCTACAATGAGCAGTTCTTC	TRBJ2-1	-	TRBV19	-
CASRTMPSTDTQYF	TGTGCCAGCAGGACAATGCCTAGCACAGATACGCAGTATTTT	TRBJ2-3	-	TRBV7-3	-
CASRSRGETSGRTNTEAFF	TGCGCCAGCCGAAGCAGGGGCGAGACCTCGGGACGGACGAACACTGAAGCTTTCTTT	TRBJ1-1	-	TRBV5-1	-
CASSVGGVGDRAKSYNEQFF	TGTGCCAGCAGCGTAGGCGGAGTAGGGGACCGTGCTAAATCCTACAATGAGCAGTTCTTC	TRBJ2-1	-	TRBV9	-
CASSRPGDNEQFF	TGTGCCAGCAGCCGCCCGGGCGACAATGAGCAGTTCTTC	TRBJ2-1	-	TRBV7-3	few
CASSFRRVEIYEQYF	TGTGCCAGCAGCTTTCGGCGGGTAGAGATCTACGAGCAGTACTTC	TRBJ2-7	-	TRBV7-2	few
CSVDQVRPYTNEQFF	TGCAGCGTTGACCAGGTGCGGCCATACACCAATGAGCAGTTCTTC	TRBJ2-1	-	TRBV29-1	-
CASSLDGPSYNEQFF	TGCGCCAGCAGCTTAGACGGCCCTTCCTACAATGAGCAGTTCTTC	TRBJ2-1	-	TRBV5-1	few
CASSLEYSHEQYF	TGTGCCAGCAGCTTAGAATACTCTCACGAGCAGTACTTC	TRBJ2-7	-	TRBV11-2	-
CATSSGLAFTGELFF	TGTGCCACCAGTTCTGGACTAGCGTTTACCGGGGAGCTGTTTTTT	TRBJ2-2	TRBD2	TRBV24-1	few
CASSSTRGYNTEAFF	TGTGCCAGCAGCTCCACTCGCGGTTATAACACTGAAGCTTTCTTT	TRBJ1-1	-	TRBV7-9	few
CASSLLAGRYNEQFF	TGCGCCAGCAGCTTGCTAGCGGGACGTTACAATGAGCAGTTCTTC	TRBJ2-1	TRBD2	TRBV5-1	many
CSARKDLISRGGSTGELFF	TGCAGTGCTAGAAAAGACCTAATTTCCAGGGGAGGGTCGACCGGGGAGCTGTTTTTT	TRBJ2-2	-	TRBV20-1	few
CASSLPEKGKETQYF	TGCGCCAGCAGCTTGCCGGAGAAAGGCAAAGAGACCCAGTACTTC	TRBJ2-5	-	TRBV5-1	few
CASSVTTSGNYGYTF	TGTGCCAGCAGCGTAACGACAAGCGGTAACTATGGCTACACCTTC	TRBJ1-2	-	TRBV5-6	few
CASTQTRGGEQYF	TGTGCCAGCACCCAAACCCGGGGTGGGGAGCAGTACTTC	TRBJ2-7	-	TRBV3-1	few
CASRETGLAGGPFTDTQYF	TGTGCCAGCAGAGAAACGGGACTAGCGGGAGGGCCATTCACAGATACGCAGTATTTT	TRBJ2-3	TRBD2	TRBV6-1	-
CASSLPAGGTYNEQFF	TGTGCCAGCAGCCTCCCAGCGGGAGGGACGTACAATGAGCAGTTCTTC	TRBJ2-1	TRBD2	TRBV28	few